Listed below are T cell receptor beta chains from one sample, sequenced in a study of T cells in Graves' hyperthyroidism and ophthalmopathy. One entry per CDR3 protein results from TCRdb running MiXCR on the multiplex PCR reads. Of a few hundred thousand distinct CDR3 sequences in the sample, around a fifth are singletons; the top ten hold under 55%. The sequenced sample consisted of blood. The receptors were gathered from a woman in her 70s with Graves' ophthalmopathy. Each CDR3 is given with its conserved first and last residue. The D gene is left open where the match is weak. Not every row has a clone size; where given, it reads once, few, many or a size class.

V	D	J	size	CDR3	DNA
TRBV20-1	TRBD1	TRBJ2-7	few	CSARTGGKSEQYF	TGCAGTGCCAGGACAGGGGGCAAAAGCGAGCAGTACTTC
TRBV7-2	TRBD1	TRBJ2-2	few	CASSLYRGQAGELFF	TGTGCCAGCAGCTTGTACAGGGGGCAGGCCGGGGAGCTGTTTTTT
TRBV2	TRBD1	TRBJ1-1	many	CASRTDRASNTEAFF	TGTGCCAGCAGAACCGACAGGGCGTCGAACACTGAAGCTTTCTTT
TRBV5-1	TRBD1	TRBJ1-6	many	CASSARGERSPLHF	TGCGCCAGCAGCGCCAGGGGGGAACGATCACCCCTCCACTTT
TRBV7-2	TRBD1	TRBJ1-3	few	CASSSGQPISGNTIYF	TGTGCCAGCAGCTCGGGACAGCCGATCTCTGGAAACACCATATATTTT
TRBV7-9	TRBD2	TRBJ2-5	many	CASSLPLSAGSSETQYF	TGTGCCAGCAGCTTACCTCTATCAGCGGGAAGTTCGGAGACCCAGTACTTC
TRBV27	TRBD1	TRBJ2-1	few	CASSSGQGGYNEQFF	TGTGCCAGCAGTTCGGGACAGGGTGGCTACAATGAGCAGTTCTTC
TRBV20-1	TRBD1	TRBJ1-1	few	CSARPSRDRGMGTEAFF	TGCAGTGCTAGACCGTCCCGGGACAGGGGGATGGGCACTGAAGCTTTCTTT
TRBV27	TRBD2	TRBJ2-3	few	CASSLRLAGTDTQYF	TGTGCCAGCAGTTTAAGACTAGCGGGCACAGATACGCAGTATTTT
TRBV27	-	TRBJ2-7	-	CASSDGYEQHF	TGTGCCAGTTCGGACGGCTACGAGCAGCACTTC
TRBV3-1	-	TRBJ2-7	few	CASSQEPYVEQYF	TGTGCCAGCAGCCAAGAGCCCTACGTGGAGCAGTACTTC
TRBV20-1	-	TRBJ2-5	-	CSAILKETQYF	TGCAGTGCTATCCTTAAGGAGACCCAGTACTTC
TRBV2	TRBD2	TRBJ2-5	many	CASSEGSGSRGKKTQYF	TGTGCCAGCAGTGAAGGCAGCGGGAGCCGGGGGAAAAAGACCCAGTACTTC
TRBV7-9	-	TRBJ2-3	few	CASSLRGTNTQYF	TGTGCCAGCAGCTTAAGGGGTACGAATACGCAGTATTTT
TRBV13	TRBD1	TRBJ1-1	-	CASSLTGMGTEAFF	TGTGCCAGCAGCCTGACAGGGATGGGCACTGAAGCTTTCTTT
TRBV5-1	-	TRBJ2-1	few	CASSLVNSYNEQFF	TGCGCCAGCAGCTTGGTAAACAGTTACAATGAGCAGTTCTTC
TRBV18	TRBD2	TRBJ2-1	many	CASSPTRLAGVNEQFF	TGTGCCAGCTCACCAACCAGACTAGCGGGAGTCAATGAGCAGTTCTTC
TRBV11-2	-	TRBJ2-7	-	CASSLISRGAKQYF	TGTGCCAGCAGCCTGATCTCCCGGGGAGCCAAGCAGTACTTC
TRBV7-2	TRBD2	TRBJ2-1	many	CASSLALAGGLNEQFF	TGTGCCAGCAGCTTAGCGCTAGCGGGAGGGTTAAATGAGCAGTTCTTC
TRBV9	-	TRBJ2-3	-	CASSVAEGTQYF	TGTGCCAGCAGCGTAGCGGAGGGAACGCAGTATTTT
TRBV7-2	-	TRBJ2-7	many	CASSRVSYEQYF	TGTGCCAGCAGCCGCGTCTCCTACGAGCAGTACTTC
TRBV20-1	-	TRBJ2-1	many	CSASRLASTLGHNEQFF	TGCAGTGCTAGTCGGCTAGCGTCAACATTGGGGCACAATGAGCAGTTCTTC
TRBV25-1	TRBD2	TRBJ2-5	few	CASSELGLAGGRQETQYF	TGTGCCAGCAGTGAACTGGGACTAGCGGGAGGGCGGCAAGAGACCCAGTACTTC
TRBV6-1	TRBD1	TRBJ1-3	few	CASSEWRTGRSGNTIYF	TGTGCCAGCAGTGAATGGAGGACAGGGAGGAGTGGAAACACCATATATTTT
TRBV9	-	TRBJ2-3	-	CASSTRHTDTQYF	TGTGCCAGCAGCACTCGACACACAGATACGCAGTATTTT
TRBV27	TRBD1	TRBJ1-2	many	CASSAGTGGHLLRGYTF	TGTGCCAGCAGTGCCGGGACAGGGGGCCATCTATTGAGGGGCTACACCTTC
TRBV6-1	-	TRBJ2-5	few	CASRDIGETQYF	TGTGCCAGCCGGGATATCGGAGAGACCCAGTACTTC
TRBV6-1	-	TRBJ1-2	-	CASGPIRDTDYGYTF	TGTGCCAGCGGTCCAATCCGGGACACGGACTATGGCTACACCTTC
TRBV7-6	-	TRBJ2-7	-	CASSPEGRLWKQYF	TGTGCCAGCAGCCCGGAAGGTCGTTTATGGAAGCAGTACTTC
TRBV11-2	TRBD1	TRBJ1-4	few	CASSYRTGREKLFF	TGTGCCAGCAGCTATCGGACAGGGCGCGAAAAACTGTTTTTT
TRBV30	TRBD2	TRBJ2-7	-	CAWSVGGEGEQYF	TGTGCCTGGAGCGTTGGGGGGGAGGGAGAGCAGTACTTC
TRBV12-3/TRBV12-4	TRBD2	TRBJ2-1	many	CASSFSGSNEQFF	TGTGCCAGCAGTTTTAGCGGGAGCAATGAGCAGTTCTTC
TRBV5-5	-	TRBJ2-1	-	CASTATGSYNEQFF	TGTGCCAGCACCGCGACAGGATCCTACAATGAGCAGTTCTTC
TRBV7-2	-	TRBJ1-2	many	CASSSRTENYGYTF	TGTGCCAGCAGCTCCCGGACGGAGAACTATGGCTACACCTTC
TRBV24-1	TRBD1	TRBJ2-4	few	CATSDPAGTGKDIQYF	TGTGCCACCAGTGATCCTGCCGGGACAGGGAAGGACATTCAGTACTTC
TRBV3-1	-	TRBJ2-2	few	CASSPTGTLTGELFF	TGTGCCAGCAGTCCAACTGGGACACTAACCGGGGAGCTGTTTTTT
TRBV7-3	-	TRBJ2-7	many	CASSLKAGSEQYF	TGTGCCAGCAGCTTAAAGGCGGGGAGCGAGCAGTACTTC
TRBV5-5	-	TRBJ1-1	many	CASSLRGADTEAFF	TGTGCCAGCAGCTTGAGAGGCGCGGACACTGAAGCTTTCTTT
TRBV2	TRBD1	TRBJ1-3	-	CASNRGGSGNTIYF	TGTGCCAGCAACAGGGGAGGATCTGGAAACACCATATATTTT
TRBV28	TRBD1	TRBJ1-1	many	CASKGQGLFLNTEAFF	TGTGCCAGCAAGGGACAGGGGCTCTTCTTAAACACTGAAGCTTTCTTT
TRBV14	-	TRBJ2-2	few	CASSQDSGLGELFF	TGTGCCAGCAGCCAAGATTCGGGTCTCGGGGAGCTGTTTTTT
TRBV10-3	TRBD1	TRBJ1-4	few	CAISESQGVVGKLFF	TGTGCCATCAGTGAGTCTCAGGGGGTAGTCGGAAAACTGTTTTTT
TRBV27	TRBD1	TRBJ2-7	few	CASKLSGGYEQYF	TGTGCCAGCAAGTTGTCAGGGGGTTACGAGCAGTACTTC
TRBV28	TRBD1	TRBJ1-1	many	CASALGGSYTEAFF	TGTGCCAGCGCATTAGGGGGCAGTTACACTGAAGCTTTCTTT
TRBV5-1	TRBD1	TRBJ2-5	-	CASSLEVNRGRETQYF	TGCGCCAGCAGCTTGGAGGTTAACAGGGGCCGAGAGACCCAGTACTTC
TRBV9	-	TRBJ2-7	-	CASSVAASSYEQYF	TGTGCCAGCAGCGTAGCGGCAAGCTCCTACGAGCAGTACTTC
TRBV28	-	TRBJ2-5	many	CASSTQETQYF	TGTGCCAGCAGTACCCAAGAGACCCAGTACTTC
TRBV3-1	-	TRBJ2-5	once	CASSQDSARGVETQYF	TGTGCCAGCAGCCAAGATTCGGCCAGGGGGGTAGAGACCCAGTACTTC